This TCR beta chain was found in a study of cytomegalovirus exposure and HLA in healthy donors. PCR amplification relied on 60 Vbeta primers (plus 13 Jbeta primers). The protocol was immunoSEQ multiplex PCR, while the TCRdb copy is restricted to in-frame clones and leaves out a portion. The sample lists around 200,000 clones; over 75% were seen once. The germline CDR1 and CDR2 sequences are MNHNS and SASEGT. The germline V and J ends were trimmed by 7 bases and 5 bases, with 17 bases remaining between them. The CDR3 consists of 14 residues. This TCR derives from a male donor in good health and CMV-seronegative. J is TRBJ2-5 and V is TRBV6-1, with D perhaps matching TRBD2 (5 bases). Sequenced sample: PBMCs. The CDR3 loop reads CASIKAGEDETQYF. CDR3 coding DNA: TGTGCCAGCATCAAGGCGGGCGAGGATGAGACCCAGTACTTC.